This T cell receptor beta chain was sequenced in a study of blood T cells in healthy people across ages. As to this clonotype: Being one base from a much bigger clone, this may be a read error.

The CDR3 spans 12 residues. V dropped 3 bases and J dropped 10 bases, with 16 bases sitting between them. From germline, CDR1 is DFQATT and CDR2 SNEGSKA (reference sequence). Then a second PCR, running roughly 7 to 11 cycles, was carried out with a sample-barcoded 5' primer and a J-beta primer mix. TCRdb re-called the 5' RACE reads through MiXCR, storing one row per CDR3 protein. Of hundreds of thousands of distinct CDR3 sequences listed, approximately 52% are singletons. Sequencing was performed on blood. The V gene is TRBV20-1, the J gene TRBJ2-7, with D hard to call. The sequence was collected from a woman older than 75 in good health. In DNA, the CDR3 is TGCAGTGCTAGTATGATTACAGAGATCCAGTACTTC. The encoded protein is CSASMITEIQYF.